This T cell receptor (beta chain) was observed in a study of T cell repertoires in cytomegalovirus infection. V was cut by 2 bases and J by 1 base, with 9 bases left in between. Germline CDR1 reads SGHRS; CDR2 reads YFSETQ. This CDR3 has 15 residues. Remarks on this clonotype: Antigen: not known.

Using its own MiXCR run on the reads, TCRdb lists one record per CDR3 protein. The profile shows nearly 700,000 distinct CDR3 sequences, 30% to 35% of them singletons. The specimen comprised cultured PBMCs, sampled from culture after CMV antigen stimulation. The receptor comes from a human donor in good health (CMV status not recorded). Some clones in this sample may be carry-over from other donors' samples. The chain combines TRBV5-1 with TRBJ2-2; TRBD2 might be the D (5 bases). The CDR3 coding sequence is TGCGCCAGCAGCTTTGGTAGCGTGAACACCGGGGAGCTGTTTTTT. Residues: CASSFGSVNTGELFF.